Listed here is a single T cell receptor (beta chain). Combining a sample-barcoded 5' primer with a J-beta primer mix, a second PCR ran for about 7 to 11 cycles. TCRdb recomputed calls from the 5' RACE reads with MiXCR, one row per CDR3 protein. This sample has 1.8 million or so distinct CDR3 sequences, with 39% found just once. This specimen belongs to a study of blood T cells in healthy people across ages. Deletions cut 4 bases from V and 2 bases from J, with 13 bases between. The CDR3 extends over 15 amino acids. Germline CDR1 SGHTA, CDR2 FQGNSA. The chain joins TRBV7-2 to TRBJ2-3; D might be TRBD2 (5 bases). The origin of this receptor is a human donor in good health. The sequencing input was blood. The CDR3 DNA is TGTGCCAGCAGCTCCTCCGGGGTAACCACAGATACGCAGTATTTT. Translating gives CASSSSGVTTDTQYF.